This T cell receptor beta chain appears in the sequencing data of a study of blood T cell repertoires in COVID-19. V lost 2 bases to trimming and J lost 6 bases, with 11 bases between them. The CDR3 loop spans 14 amino acids. Germline assignment: CDR1 SGHDN and CDR2 FVKESK. The table came from immunoSEQ multiplex PCR; TCRdb's copy has only in-frame clones and leaves some out. Of some 300,000 clones in the sample, 87% were seen once. The source is a young man with active or convalescent COVID-19. The sample was peripheral blood. The rearrangement links TRBV14 to TRBJ2-4; TRBD2 might be the D (5 bases). The CDR3: CASSQSTGGNIQYF. In DNA, the CDR3 is TGTGCCAGCAGCCAAAGCACCGGAGGAAACATTCAGTACTTC.